This T cell receptor beta chain came from a study of T cell responses to AZD1222 COVID-19 vaccine. General study results and limits: Only a handful of AZD1222 recipients, roughly six in all, had baseline seropositivity. The reported proportion of spike-specific TCRs targeting unmutated variant regions was nearly half. Spike-spanning, vaccine-associated CD4 TCRs were dominant at 160-218 and 743-854.

Notes on this clone: Its antigen is undetermined.

The table came from immunoSEQ multiplex PCR; TCRdb's copy has only in-frame clones and leaves some out. The sample includes approximately 89,000 clones, about 90% of them seen just once. The CDR3 spans 15 residues. V lost 3 bases, J lost 7 bases, and 10 bases stayed unmatched. CDR1 and CDR2 (germline): KGHSH, LQKENI. The clonotype originates from an adult in good health. The chain employs TRBV18 and TRBJ2-3; 7 bases match TRBD1. The sample in question was peripheral blood, obtained on day 0 of AZD1222 vaccination. The CDR3 coding sequence is TGTGCCAGCTCACCTCCCGGGACAGAGTCTTATACGCAGTATTTT. Residues: CASSPPGTESYTQYF.